Here is one T cell receptor (beta chain) with its context. Its target is unknown. TCRdb's copy holds only in-frame clones and misses some; the assay was immunoSEQ multiplex PCR. The sample has millions of clones; about 95% are singletons. This sample stems from a study of shared clonotypes between healthy human individuals. Regarding the study as a whole: Estimated richness was generally greater in naive than memory subsets. Since donors were few, the genetic and exposure-history diversity represented was limited.

Trimming left V 6 bases short and J 0 bases short, with 18 bases between. Germline V gene sequence: CDR1 SEHNR, CDR2 FQNEAQ (reference sequence). The CDR3 spans 17 residues. Cells designated naive CD8 were CD45RO-negative and were positively selected for CCR7, with terminally differentiated effector memory CD45RA+ cells excluded. Healthy adults negative for HIV, lacking recent acute infections or vaccinations, served as donors. This clonotype was sampled from a man aged 18 to 35 in good health. Sequenced input: naive CD8+ T cells sorted from blood. This sequence joins TRBV7-9 and TRBJ2-4; D tentatively reads TRBD1 or TRBD2 (5 bases each). DNA for the CDR3: TGTGCCAGCAGTACTGGTGGGGGTGAACTAGCCAAAAACATTCAGTACTTC. This codes for CASSTGGGELAKNIQYF. Full variable domain (remainder filled in from reference TRBV7-9 and TRBJ2-4): DTGVSQNPRHKITKRGQNVTFRCDPISEHNRLYWYRQTLGQGPEFLTYFQNEAQLEKSRLLSDRFSAERPKGSFSTLEIQRTEQGDSAMYLCASSTGGGELAKNIQYFGAGTRLSVL.